Given below is one T cell receptor (beta chain) in context. Its target is not known. Profiled with immunoSEQ multiplex PCR; TCRdb holds only in-frame clones, not every one. The table has over 150,000 clones, around 84% seen once. This specimen belongs to a study of cytomegalovirus exposure and HLA in healthy donors. Study-level information: Per a later analysis, the roughly 690 first-cohort and approximately 120 validation repertoires shared one platform.

Study-level points and caveats: A list of approximately 150 TCR beta chains associated with cytomegalovirus was given. Subsequent analysis revealed that first-cohort TCR clusters tended to co-occur in the 130 or so validation repertoires. Most TCRs appeared rarely, but some public TCRs recurred in many donors.

The CDR3 is 13 amino acids. Germline CDR1 reads SGHNT; CDR2 reads YYREEE (reference sequence). The ends were cut back, 0 bases at V and 6 bases at J, with 9 bases in the middle. Sequenced input: PBMCs. The chain couples TRBV5-4 to TRBJ2-5; D is ambiguous. This TCR was sampled from a human donor in good health. The chain's CDR3 is CASSLEDSQTQYF. The CDR3 region has the DNA TGTGCCAGCAGCTTGGAAGACTCTCAGACCCAGTACTTC.